This entry is about one T cell receptor (beta chain). V lost 2 bases to trimming and J lost 6 bases, with 9 bases between them. The CDR3 loop spans 13 amino acids. The repertoire was sequenced with immunoSEQ multiplex PCR; TCRdb's copy has only in-frame clones and lacks some. This repertoire shows about 59,000 clones, around 73% found once; its top ten account for around an eighth. The data originate from a study of blood T cell repertoires in COVID-19. Across the study: In each case, the material was cDNA or gDNA derived from T cells, B-cell-depleted T cells, or PBMCs.

Input material: peripheral blood. This TCR was sampled from a man aged 80 or over with acute or convalescent COVID-19. This sequence joins TRBV12-3 or TRBV12-4 and TRBJ2-3; no clear D. Written as DNA, the CDR3 is TGTGCCAGCAGTTTATCCTCGTTGGATACGCAGTATTTT. Encoded protein: CASSLSSLDTQYF.